Listed below are T cell receptor delta chains from one sample, sequenced in a study of Vδ1+ human thymocytes. TCRdb re-analyzed the multiplex PCR reads via CATT. The sample has more than 45,000 delta-chain clones; around 15% are singletons. The sequencing input was Vdelta1+ gamma-delta thymocytes from the thymus. Every receptor here comes from a girl under three years old who had congenital heart surgery. Each CDR3 is given with its conserved first and last residue. A D gene is named only where the DNA matches it firmly. Clone size is stated in some rows and not others, as once, few, many or a class when expanded.

J: TRDJ1
length: 15
D: -
size: few
V: TRDV1
CDR3: CALGELQGWGSELIF
DNA: TGTGCTCTTGGGGAACTGCAGGGTTGGGGTTCGGAACTCATCTTT

J: TRDJ1
length: 21
D: TRDD3
size: -
V: TRAV29/DV5
CDR3: CAGPLPQHGRVLGGYTDKLIF
DNA: TGTGCAGGACCTCTTCCCCAACACGGGCGGGTACTGGGGGGGTACACCGATAAACTCATCTTT

J: TRDJ1
length: 17
D: TRDD3
size: few
V: TRDV1
CDR3: CALGHHVLGYYTDKPIF
DNA: TGTGCTCTTGGCCATCACGTACTGGGGTATTACACCGATAAACCCATCTTT

J: TRDJ1
length: 13
D: -
size: -
V: TRDV1
CDR3: CALGISPGDKLIF
DNA: TGTGCTCTTGGGATTTCTCCCGGAGATAAACTCATCTTT

J: TRDJ1
length: 22
D: TRDD3
size: -
V: TRDV1
CDR3: CALGELLLPPILGDIHHDKLIF
DNA: TGTGCTCTTGGGGAACTTCTTCTTCCACCGATACTGGGGGATATCCATCACGATAAACTCATCTTT

J: TRDJ1
length: 19
D: -
size: -
V: TRDV1
CDR3: CALGEFLGPSFFTGDKLIF
DNA: TGTGCTCTTGGGGAATTCCTCGGGCCGTCCTTCTTCACGGGCGATAAACTCATCTTT

J: TRDJ1
length: 17
D: TRDD3
size: -
V: TRDV1
CDR3: CALGEQSWYWGINKLIF
DNA: TGTGCTCTTGGGGAACAAAGTTGGTACTGGGGGATAAATAAACTCATCTTT

J: TRDJ1
length: 18
D: -
size: once
V: TRDV1
CDR3: CALGEMRSPWGDSSRLIF
DNA: TGTGCTCTTGGGGAAATGAGGTCCCCCTGGGGTGACAGTAGTCGACTCATCTTT

J: TRDJ1
length: 18
D: TRDD3
size: few
V: TRDV1
CDR3: CALGELGNLGAYTDKLIF
DNA: TGTGCTCTTGGGGAACTAGGTAATCTGGGGGCCTACACCGATAAACTCATCTTT

J: TRDJ1
length: 16
D: -
size: -
V: TRDV1
CDR3: CALGERSRQYTDKLIF
DNA: TGTGCTCTTGGGGAACGGAGTCGGCAGTACACCGATAAACTCATCTTT

J: TRDJ1
length: 24
D: TRDD3
size: -
V: TRDV1
CDR3: CALGNGNFRPYYWGIPKYTDKLIF
DNA: TGTGCTCTTGGGAACGGTAACTTCCGTCCATATTACTGGGGGATACCCAAGTACACCGATAAACTCATCTTT

J: TRDJ1
length: 18
D: TRDD3
size: few
V: TRDV2
CDR3: CACDTSALGDTSTDKLIF
DNA: TGTGCCTGTGACACATCGGCACTGGGGGATACGTCGACCGATAAACTCATCTTT

J: TRDJ1
length: 16
D: -
size: -
V: TRDV1
CDR3: CALGEVMDPWYDKLIF
DNA: TGTGCTCTTGGGGAAGTGATGGACCCATGGTACGATAAACTCATCTTT

J: TRDJ1
length: 16
D: TRDD3
size: -
V: TRDV1
CDR3: CALGDGSTGEADKLIF
DNA: TGTGCTCTTGGGGATGGAAGTACTGGGGAAGCCGATAAACTCATCTTT

J: TRDJ1
length: 23
D: TRDD3
size: few
V: TRDV1
CDR3: CALGEPFPPLASGGYGDTDKLIF
DNA: TGTGCTCTTGGGGAACCGTTTCCGCCTTTGGCTTCTGGGGGATACGGGGACACCGATAAACTCATCTTT

J: TRDJ1
length: 27
D: -
size: -
V: TRDV1
CDR3: CALGEPLGRRKKGLLPTGPQYTDKLIF
DNA: TGTGCTCTTGGGGAGCCCCTAGGCCGACGGAAAAAAGGCCTTCTTCCGACCGGTCCCCAGTACACCGATAAACTCATCTTT

J: TRDJ1
length: 20
D: -
size: -
V: TRDV1
CDR3: CALGEQPSDWDRPEVDKLIF
DNA: TGTGCTCTTGGGGAACAGCCAAGCGATTGGGATCGACCAGAGGTCGATAAACTCATCTTT

J: TRDJ1
length: 21
D: -
size: -
V: TRDV1
CDR3: CALGEPPSLPRGTMYTDKLIF
DNA: TGTGCTCTTGGGGAACCGCCTTCCCTGCCTAGGGGGACGATGTACACCGATAAACTCATCTTT

J: TRDJ1
length: 21
D: TRDD3
size: -
V: TRDV1
CDR3: CALGGSTTGGHRCSGSDKLIF
DNA: TGTGCTCTTGGGGGTTCTACTACTGGGGGACACCGATGCTCTGGGAGCGATAAACTCATCTTT

J: TRDJ1
length: 25
D: TRDD3
size: -
V: TRDV1
CDR3: CALGERRVRDFNWGTLGKYTDKLIF
DNA: TGTGCTCTTGGGGAACGCCGGGTCAGGGACTTCAACTGGGGGACCTTAGGGAAGTACACCGATAAACTCATCTTT

J: TRDJ1
length: 22
D: TRDD3
size: few
V: TRDV1
CDR3: CALGSPDRGSYWMGIDADKLIF
DNA: TGTGCTCTTGGGTCACCGGATCGAGGGTCATACTGGATGGGGATAGATGCCGATAAACTCATCTTT

J: TRDJ1
length: 24
D: TRDD3
size: few
V: TRDV1
CDR3: CALGRFPYEGYWGIPLAYTDKLIF
DNA: TGTGCTCTTGGGAGATTCCCGTACGAGGGGTACTGGGGGATACCCCTAGCGTACACCGATAAACTCATCTTT

J: TRDJ1
length: 15
D: TRDD3
size: -
V: TRDV1
CDR3: CALGELGGLPDKLIF
DNA: TGTGCTCTTGGGGAACTAGGGGGATTACCCGATAAACTCATCTTT

J: TRDJ1
length: 21
D: -
size: -
V: TRDV1
CDR3: CALGELASYCRTGGHTDKLIF
DNA: TGTGCTCTTGGGGAACTGGCTTCCTATTGTCGTACTGGGGGGCACACCGATAAACTCATCTTT

J: TRDJ1
length: 20
D: TRDD3
size: -
V: TRDV1
CDR3: CALGAYMGDTLWVYTDKLIF
DNA: TGTGCTCTTGGGGCGTACATGGGGGATACGCTGTGGGTGTACACCGATAAACTCATCTTT

J: TRDJ1
length: 15
D: -
size: few
V: TRDV1
CDR3: CALGSLTRNTDKLIF
DNA: TGTGCTCTTGGCTCTCTCACCCGCAACACCGATAAACTCATCTTT

J: TRDJ1
length: 17
D: -
size: few
V: TRDV2
CDR3: CACDASRGGRRTDKLIF
DNA: TGTGCCTGTGACGCCAGCCGGGGTGGGAGGCGCACCGATAAACTCATCTTT

J: TRDJ1
length: 22
D: TRDD3
size: -
V: TRDV1
CDR3: CALGARAVTPLGEPDRADKLIF
DNA: TGTGCTCTTGGGGCTAGGGCAGTTACACCTTTGGGGGAGCCGGACCGGGCCGATAAACTCATCTTT

J: TRDJ1
length: 21
D: TRDD2
size: -
V: TRDV1
CDR3: CALGEYGFLLLIRGVTDKLIF
DNA: TGTGCTCTTGGGGAATATGGCTTCCTACTCTTAATACGGGGGGTAACCGATAAACTCATCTTT

J: TRDJ1
length: 24
D: TRDD2
size: -
V: TRDV1
CDR3: CALGEPRAFLRSRYPPRYTDKLIF
DNA: TGTGCTCTTGGGGAACCCAGAGCCTTCCTACGTTCCCGGTACCCGCCCCGGTACACCGATAAACTCATCTTT

J: TRDJ1
length: 22
D: TRDD2
size: many
V: TRAV29/DV5
CDR3: CAASGFLHSGGTFGEYTDKLIF
DNA: TGTGCAGCAAGCGGATTCCTACACTCGGGTGGTACTTTCGGGGAGTACACCGATAAACTCATCTTT

J: TRDJ1
length: 17
D: TRDD3
size: -
V: TRDV1
CDR3: CALGELRGTGESDKLIF
DNA: TGTGCTCTTGGGGAACTGAGGGGTACTGGGGAGTCCGATAAACTCATCTTT

J: TRDJ1
length: 21
D: TRDD3
size: -
V: TRDV1
CDR3: CALGEFVPVLGVHFFTDKLIF
DNA: TGTGCTCTTGGGGAATTCGTCCCTGTACTGGGGGTCCATTTTTTCACCGATAAACTCATCTTT

J: TRDJ1
length: 21
D: TRDD3
size: once
V: TRDV1
CDR3: CALGERSPLPGGYKITDKLIF
DNA: TGTGCTCTTGGGGAACGATCCCCCTTGCCTGGGGGATACAAGATCACCGATAAACTCATCTTT

J: TRDJ1
length: 19
D: -
size: -
V: TRDV1
CDR3: CALGDPGLPPFTSDDKLIF
DNA: TGTGCTCTTGGGGATCCAGGCCTTCCCCCCTTTACTAGTGACGATAAACTCATCTTT

J: TRDJ1
length: 21
D: TRDD3
size: once
V: TRDV1
CDR3: CALGELGLPTPWGIRTDKLIF
DNA: TGTGCTCTTGGGGAACTCGGACTTCCTACGCCCTGGGGGATACGGACCGATAAACTCATCTTT

J: TRDJ1
length: 21
D: -
size: -
V: TRDV1
CDR3: CALGELNGWGRQSSTHDKLIF
DNA: TGTGCTCTTGGGGAACTTAACGGGTGGGGCCGACAGTCATCGACCCACGATAAACTCATCTTT

J: TRDJ1
length: 20
D: -
size: few
V: TRDV1
CDR3: CALGEDSYGVYGGISDKLIF
DNA: TGTGCTCTTGGGGAAGATTCCTACGGGGTGTATGGGGGCATCTCCGATAAACTCATCTTT

J: TRDJ1
length: 20
D: TRDD3
size: -
V: TRDV1
CDR3: CALGGLLPTYWGIDTDKLIF
DNA: TGTGCTCTTGGGGGCCTCCTTCCTACATACTGGGGGATAGACACCGATAAACTCATCTTT

J: TRDJ1
length: 17
D: -
size: -
V: TRDV1
CDR3: CALGATSFLPLPDKLIF
DNA: TGTGCTCTTGGGGCGACAAGCTTCCTTCCCCTTCCCGATAAACTCATCTTT

J: TRDJ1
length: 12
D: -
size: few
V: TRDV1
CDR3: CALGGQGGELIF
DNA: TGTGCTCTTGGGGGCCAAGGTGGGGAACTCATCTTT

J: TRDJ1
length: 19
D: TRDD3
size: -
V: TRDV1
CDR3: CALGERFLGDNGGTDKLIF
DNA: TGTGCTCTTGGGGAACGATTCCTGGGGGATAATGGCGGCACCGATAAACTCATCTTT

J: TRDJ1
length: 15
D: -
size: -
V: TRDV1
CDR3: CALGELPKFTDKLIF
DNA: TGTGCTCTTGGGGAACTTCCCAAATTCACCGATAAACTCATCTTT

J: TRDJ1
length: 23
D: TRDD2
size: -
V: TRDV1
CDR3: CALGESHPNASYVLWSNTDKLIF
DNA: TGCGCTCTTGGGGAATCCCACCCAAACGCTTCCTACGTCCTTTGGTCGAACACCGATAAACTCATCTTT

J: TRDJ1
length: 14
D: -
size: -
V: TRDV1
CDR3: CALGNLLHTDKLIF
DNA: TGTGCTCTTGGGAACCTTTTGCACACCGATAAACTCATCTTT

J: TRDJ1
length: 14
D: -
size: few
V: TRDV1
CDR3: CALGELTVTDKLIF
DNA: TGTGCTCTTGGGGAACTGACCGTCACCGATAAACTCATCTTT

J: TRDJ1
length: 18
D: -
size: -
V: TRDV1
CDR3: CALGFGGTSSKPTDKLIF
DNA: TGTGCTCTTGGGTTTGGGGGGACATCCTCCAAACCCACCGATAAACTCATCTTT

J: TRDJ1
length: 16
D: -
size: few
V: TRAV29/DV5
CDR3: CAASSGVDTRTDKLIF
DNA: TGTGCAGCAAGCTCCGGGGTAGATACCCGCACCGATAAACTCATCTTT